This T cell receptor beta chain derives from a study of cytomegalovirus exposure and HLA in healthy donors. CDR1 and CDR2 from the germline V gene are SGHRS and YFSETQ. Trimming at V came to 4 bases and at J to 0 bases, leaving 9 bases not matched to a gene. This CDR3 contains 16 residues. With 60 Vbeta and 13 Jbeta primers, the PCR was carried out. Sequencing was performed with immunoSEQ multiplex PCR; in TCRdb, only in-frame clones are kept and a portion is missing. The repertoire has 150,000 to 200,000 clones, just under 80% of them found once; the top ten carry about 9.7%. The chain is built from TRBV5-1 and TRBJ2-7; 8 bases are shared with TRBD2. Sequencing was carried out using PBMCs. The origin of this receptor is a man between 18 and 35 years old in good health and CMV-seropositive. CDR3 sequence reads: CASSAGGLGGSYEQYF. CDR3 DNA sequence: TGCGCCAGCAGCGCGGGGGGTTTGGGGGGCTCCTACGAGCAGTACTTC.